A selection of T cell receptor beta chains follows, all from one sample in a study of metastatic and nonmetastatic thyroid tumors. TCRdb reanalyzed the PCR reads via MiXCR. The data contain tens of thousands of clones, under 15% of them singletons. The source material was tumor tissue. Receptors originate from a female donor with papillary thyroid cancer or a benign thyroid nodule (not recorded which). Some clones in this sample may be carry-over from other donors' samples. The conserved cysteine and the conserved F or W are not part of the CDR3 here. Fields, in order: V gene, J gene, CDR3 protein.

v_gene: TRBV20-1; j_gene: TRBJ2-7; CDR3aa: SARDAASWRYYEQY
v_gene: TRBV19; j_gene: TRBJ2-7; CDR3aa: ASSSRTDAYEQY
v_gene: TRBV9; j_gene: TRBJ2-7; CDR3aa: ASSPLSGGQGYEQY
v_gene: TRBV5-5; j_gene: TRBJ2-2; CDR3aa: ASSLGQGTGELF
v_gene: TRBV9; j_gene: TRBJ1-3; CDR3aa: ASSLLSGAGNTIY
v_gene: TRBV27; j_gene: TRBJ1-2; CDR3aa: ASRPGTDYGYT
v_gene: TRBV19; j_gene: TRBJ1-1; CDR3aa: ASSIGGGGGTEAF
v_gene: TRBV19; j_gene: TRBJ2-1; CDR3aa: ASSTGAEPYNEQF
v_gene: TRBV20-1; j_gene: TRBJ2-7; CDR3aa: SARTPVGHEQY
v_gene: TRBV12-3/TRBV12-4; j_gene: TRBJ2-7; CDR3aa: ASIHTYSGTSGIEQY
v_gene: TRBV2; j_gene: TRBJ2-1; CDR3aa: ASSPVGSYNEQF
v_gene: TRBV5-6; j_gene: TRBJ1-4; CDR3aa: ASSLGQINEKLF
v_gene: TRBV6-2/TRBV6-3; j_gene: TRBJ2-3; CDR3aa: ASSYDRGLDTQY
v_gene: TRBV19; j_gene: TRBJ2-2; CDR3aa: ASSMWRGGQVGTGELF
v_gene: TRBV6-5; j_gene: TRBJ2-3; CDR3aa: ASRLNLGQGYTDTQY
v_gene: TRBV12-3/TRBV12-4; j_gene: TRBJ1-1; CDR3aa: ASSLDNTWGAF
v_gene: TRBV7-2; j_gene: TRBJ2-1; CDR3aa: ASSSRGGLDEQF
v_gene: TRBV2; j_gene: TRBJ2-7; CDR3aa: ASLLTYEQY
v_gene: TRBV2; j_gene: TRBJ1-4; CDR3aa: ASSGGVFGQGEKLF
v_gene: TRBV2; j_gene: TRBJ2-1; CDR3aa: ASSEARGGLGV
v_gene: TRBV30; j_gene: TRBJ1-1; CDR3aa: AWSVEGVTEAF
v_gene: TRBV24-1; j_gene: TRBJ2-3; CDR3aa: ATSDLAVSTDTQY
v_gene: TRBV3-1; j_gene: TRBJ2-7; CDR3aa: AGSQDDEQY
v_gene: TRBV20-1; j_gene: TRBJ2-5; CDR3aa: SARDRNQETQY
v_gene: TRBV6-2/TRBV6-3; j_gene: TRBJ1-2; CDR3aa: ASKGRTGGIYGYT
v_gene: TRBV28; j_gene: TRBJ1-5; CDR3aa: ASSRGTGDYQPQH
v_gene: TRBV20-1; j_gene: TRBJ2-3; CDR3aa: SGLAGDTQY
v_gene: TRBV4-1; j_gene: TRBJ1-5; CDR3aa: ASSQLMWGRKL
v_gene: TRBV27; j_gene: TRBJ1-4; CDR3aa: ASSQVQGLSEKLF
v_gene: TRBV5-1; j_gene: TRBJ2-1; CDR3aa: ASSWGAGGPYNEQF
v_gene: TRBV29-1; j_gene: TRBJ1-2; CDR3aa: SDTETGSNYGYT
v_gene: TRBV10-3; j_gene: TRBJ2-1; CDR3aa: ASRLGGSVEEQF
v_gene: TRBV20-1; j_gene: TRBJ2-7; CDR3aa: SANGLAGRSYEQY
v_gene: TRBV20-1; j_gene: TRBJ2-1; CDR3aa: SASGGRAGDEQF
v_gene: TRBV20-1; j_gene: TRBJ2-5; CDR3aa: SARDWSLADGVTQY
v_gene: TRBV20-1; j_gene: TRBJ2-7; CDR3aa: SAREGLIGEQY
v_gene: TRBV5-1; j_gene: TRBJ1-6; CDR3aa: ASSPGLTNSPLH
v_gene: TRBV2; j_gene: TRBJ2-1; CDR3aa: ASGRAGFYNEQF
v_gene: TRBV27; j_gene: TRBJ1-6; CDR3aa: ASRSTGAQSPLH
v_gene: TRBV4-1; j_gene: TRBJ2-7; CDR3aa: ASSHRPTGDRRFYEQY
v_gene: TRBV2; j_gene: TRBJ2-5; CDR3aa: ASSGETQY
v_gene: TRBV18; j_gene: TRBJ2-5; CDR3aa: ASSSSGRSTQY
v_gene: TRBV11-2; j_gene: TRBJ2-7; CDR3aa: ASSLLGTSGRNSYEQY
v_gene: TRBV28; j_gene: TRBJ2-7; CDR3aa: ASSSDRGGSNEQY
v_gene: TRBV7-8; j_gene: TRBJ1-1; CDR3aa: ASSLVTGLGTEAF
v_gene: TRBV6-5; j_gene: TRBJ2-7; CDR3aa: ASSYSIVRGYEQY
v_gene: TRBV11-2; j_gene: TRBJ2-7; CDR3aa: ASSRWRGYEQY